This note documents a single T cell receptor (beta chain) sequence. The antigen is not known. The sample contains more than one DNA sequence encoding this CDR3. The data belong to a study of Ad26.COV2.S vaccination and SARS-CoV-2 variants. Study details: Sample donor was a member of the COV1001 Ad26.COV2.S trial arm.

Broader study findings: Breadth of non-spike TCRs did not differ between vaccinees and placebo recipients. Total T cell responses may have been underestimated by the TCR breadth and depth analyses.

Generated by immunoSEQ multiplex PCR, the TCRdb table keeps only in-frame clones and is missing some. The sample holds roughly 320,000 clones, around 86% seen once. Regarding treatment: roughly 19 received Ad26.COV2.S at low or high dose, single or two shots; several received placebo; per-sample allocation not given. The study sampled participants on day 63 after the first vaccine or placebo injection. Germline CDR1 SGHTA, CDR2 FQGNSA. The V end was cut by 5 bases, the J end by 3 bases, with 11 bases between. This CDR3 is built from 13 residues. The chain has TRBV7-2 and TRBJ2-7; perhaps TRBD2 as D (6 bases). Specimen: peripheral blood, collected in a trial of Ad26.COV2.S vaccine versus placebo. The sequence was collected from a person between 18 and 59 years old who received the Ad26.COV2.S COVID-19 vaccine or a placebo. CDR3 region: CASSGRGSYEQYF. Here the CDR3 DNA reads TGTGCCAGCAGCGGCCGGGGGAGCTACGAGCAGTACTTC.